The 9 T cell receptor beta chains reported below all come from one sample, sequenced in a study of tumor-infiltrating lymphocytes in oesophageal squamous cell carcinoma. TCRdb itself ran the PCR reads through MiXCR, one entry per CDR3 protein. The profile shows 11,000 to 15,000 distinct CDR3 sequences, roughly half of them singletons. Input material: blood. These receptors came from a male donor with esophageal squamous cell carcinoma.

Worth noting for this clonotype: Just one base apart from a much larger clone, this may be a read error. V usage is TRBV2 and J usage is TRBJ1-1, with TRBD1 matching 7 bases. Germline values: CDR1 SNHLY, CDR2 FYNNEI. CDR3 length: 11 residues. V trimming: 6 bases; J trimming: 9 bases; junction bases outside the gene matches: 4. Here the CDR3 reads CASSTGVQAFF. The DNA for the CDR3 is TGTGCCAGCAGCACAGGGGTTCAAGCTTTCTTT.

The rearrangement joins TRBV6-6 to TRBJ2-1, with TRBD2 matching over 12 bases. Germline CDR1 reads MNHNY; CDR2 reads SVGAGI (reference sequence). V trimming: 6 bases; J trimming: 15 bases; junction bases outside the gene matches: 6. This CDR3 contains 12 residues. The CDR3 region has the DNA TGTGCCAGCAGCCCTAGCGGGAGGGCCGGGTTCTTC. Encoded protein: CASSPSGRAGFF.

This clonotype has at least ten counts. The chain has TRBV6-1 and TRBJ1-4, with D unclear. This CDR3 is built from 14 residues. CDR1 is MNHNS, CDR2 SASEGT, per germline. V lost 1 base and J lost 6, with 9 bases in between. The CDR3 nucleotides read TGTGCCAGCAGTGAAGGAGGGAGTGATGAAAAACTGTTTTTT. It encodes CASSEGGSDEKLFF.

For the CDR3, the DNA is TGTGCCAGCAGCCACACATCGTACGAGCAGTACTTC. Encoded protein: CASSHTSYEQYF. The chain couples TRBV28 to TRBJ2-1, with D unresolved. The J call may be mistaken, given a closer DNA end match to TRBJ2-7. This CDR3 has 12 residues. Per the germline V gene, CDR1 is MDHEN and CDR2 is SYDVKM.

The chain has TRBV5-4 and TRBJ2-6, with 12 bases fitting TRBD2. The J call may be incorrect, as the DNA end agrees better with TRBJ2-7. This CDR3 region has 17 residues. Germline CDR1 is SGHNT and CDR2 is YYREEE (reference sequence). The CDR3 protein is CASKRTSGTTGPNEQYF. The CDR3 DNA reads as TGTGCCAGCAAAAGGACTAGCGGGACCACGGGACCTAACGAGCAGTACTTC.

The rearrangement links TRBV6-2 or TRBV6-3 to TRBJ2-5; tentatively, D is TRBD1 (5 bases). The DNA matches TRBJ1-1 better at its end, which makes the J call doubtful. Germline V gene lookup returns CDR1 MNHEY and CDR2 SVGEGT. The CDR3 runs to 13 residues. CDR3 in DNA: TGTGCCAGCAGTCGCAGGGAGCGTACTGAAGCTTTCTTT. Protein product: CASSRRERTEAFF.

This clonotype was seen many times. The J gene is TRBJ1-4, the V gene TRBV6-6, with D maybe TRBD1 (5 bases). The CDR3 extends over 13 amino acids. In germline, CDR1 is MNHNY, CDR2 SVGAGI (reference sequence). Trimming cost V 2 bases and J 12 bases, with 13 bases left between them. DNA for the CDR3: TGTGCCAGCAGTTACGGGGGGGAGAGCCAACTGTTTTTT. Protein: CASSYGGESQLFF.

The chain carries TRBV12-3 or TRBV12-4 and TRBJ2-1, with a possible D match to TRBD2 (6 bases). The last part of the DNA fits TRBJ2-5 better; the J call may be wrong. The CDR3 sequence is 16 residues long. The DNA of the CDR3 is TGTGCCAGCAGTCGGTTAGCGGTGCGAACCCAAGAGACCCAGTACTTC. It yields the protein CASSRLAVRTQETQYF.

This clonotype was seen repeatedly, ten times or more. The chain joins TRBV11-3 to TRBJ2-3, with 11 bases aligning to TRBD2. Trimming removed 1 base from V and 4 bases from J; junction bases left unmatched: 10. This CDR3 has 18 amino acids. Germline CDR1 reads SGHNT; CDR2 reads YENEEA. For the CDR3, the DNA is TGTGCCAGCAGCTTAGGGCTCACGGGACTAGCGGAATCAGATACGCAGTATTTT. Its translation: CASSLGLTGLAESDTQYF.